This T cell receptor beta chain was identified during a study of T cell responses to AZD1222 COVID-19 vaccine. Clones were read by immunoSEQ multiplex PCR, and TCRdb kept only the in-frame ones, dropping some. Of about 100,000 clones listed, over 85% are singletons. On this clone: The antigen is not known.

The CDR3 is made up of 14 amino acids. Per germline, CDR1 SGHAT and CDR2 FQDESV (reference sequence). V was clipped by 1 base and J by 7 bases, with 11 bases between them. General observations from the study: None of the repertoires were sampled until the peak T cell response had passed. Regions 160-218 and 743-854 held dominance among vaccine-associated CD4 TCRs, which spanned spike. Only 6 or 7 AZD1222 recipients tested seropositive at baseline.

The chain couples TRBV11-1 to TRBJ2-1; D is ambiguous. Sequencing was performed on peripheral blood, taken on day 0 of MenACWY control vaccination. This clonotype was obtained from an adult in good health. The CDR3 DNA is TGTGCCAGCAGCTTAGACTCCTACTGGAATGAGCAGTTCTTC. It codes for CASSLDSYWNEQFF.